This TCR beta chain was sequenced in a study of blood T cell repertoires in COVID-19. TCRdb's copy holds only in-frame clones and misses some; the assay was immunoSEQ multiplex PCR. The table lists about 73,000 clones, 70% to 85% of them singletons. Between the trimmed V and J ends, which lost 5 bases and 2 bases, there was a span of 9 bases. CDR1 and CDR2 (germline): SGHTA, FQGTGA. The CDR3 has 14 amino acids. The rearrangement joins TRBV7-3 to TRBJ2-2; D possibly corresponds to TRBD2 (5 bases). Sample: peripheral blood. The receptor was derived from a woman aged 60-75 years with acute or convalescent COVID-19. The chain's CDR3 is CASSAGRNTGELFF. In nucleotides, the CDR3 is TGTGCCAGCAGCGCGGGTAGAAACACCGGGGAGCTGTTTTTT.